A selection of T cell receptor beta chains follows, all from one sample in a study of blood T cell repertoires in COVID-19. The assay was immunoSEQ multiplex PCR, and TCRdb's table has in-frame clones only and misses some. This sample yields some 140,000 clones, of which roughly 80% are seen a single time; under 2% belongs to the top ten. Sequencing was performed on peripheral blood. These receptors all stem from an elderly man with acute or convalescent COVID-19. The CDR3 runs from the conserved cysteine through the conserved F or W.

CASSYLPESNEKLFF	TRBV6-5	TRBJ1-4
CASSVLAGANTGELFF	TRBV5-4	TRBJ2-2
CATNVDRAFDYGYTF	TRBV24-1	TRBJ1-2
CASSPGQHLPDEQFF	TRBV18	TRBJ2-1
CASRIRHLYSNQPQHF	TRBV10-2	TRBJ1-5
CASKASGDNF	TRBV3-1/TRBV3-2	TRBJ2-7
CASSLAGGNTEAFF	TRBV5-1	TRBJ1-1
CASSQEAGFVDTQYF	TRBV4-3	TRBJ2-3
CASSPVDRDYGYTF	TRBV11-3	TRBJ1-2
CAISPSFGKDRGKDGYTF	TRBV10-3	TRBJ1-2
CASSLFGQASSGYTF	TRBV5-1	TRBJ1-2
CASSPSGLADYEQFF	TRBV11-3	TRBJ2-1
CASSLGGWSNQPQHF	TRBV5-6	TRBJ1-5
CASSQGTRNSPLHF	TRBV3-1/TRBV3-2	TRBJ1-6
CASSSRQGSPLHF	TRBV19	TRBJ1-6
CASSKAGGPGEQFF	TRBV2	TRBJ2-1
CASSNRAGGSDTQYF	TRBV5-8	TRBJ2-3
CASSPGHISYEQYF	TRBV6-5	TRBJ2-7
CASRLNTYQPQHF	TRBV27	TRBJ1-5
CASSLGTSGGSQETQYF	TRBV11-2	TRBJ2-5
CASSLSGRTDTQYF	TRBV7-9	TRBJ2-3
CASSPASTLLAGALRRQYF	TRBV11-2	TRBJ2-7
CASSLSRSYEQYF	TRBV11-2	TRBJ2-7
CSASSGGATDTQYF	TRBV20-1	TRBJ2-3
CASSSRLLAGAASTDTQYF	TRBV5-1	TRBJ2-3
CASSFTRDTDTQYF	TRBV28	TRBJ2-3
CASSIRREGQPQHF	TRBV19	TRBJ1-5
CATSDSVGQGASTDTQYF	TRBV24-1	TRBJ2-3
CATSAGTGHGELFF	TRBV10-3	TRBJ2-2
CASSSSRGVYYGYTF	TRBV27	TRBJ1-2
CASSLTDSSYEQYF	TRBV7-3	TRBJ2-7
CASSFTRRTQETQYF	TRBV28	TRBJ2-5
CASSRPTGTTQTNYGYTF	TRBV5-6	TRBJ1-2
CASSQDPSGYGYTF	TRBV3-1/TRBV3-2	TRBJ1-2
CASSQLTTREASTDTQYF	TRBV4-2	TRBJ2-3
CATSDLWRGNYNEQFF	TRBV24-1	TRBJ2-1
CSVPAPTGNYGYTF	TRBV29-1	TRBJ1-2
CSVEDWTGGYEQFF	TRBV29-1	TRBJ2-1
CASSLGQGNYGYTF	TRBV5-6	TRBJ1-2
CAISESGSSYNSPLHF	TRBV10-3	TRBJ1-6
CASSLLSQAFEQYF	TRBV5-1	TRBJ2-7
CASSLAGGIYNEQFF	TRBV7-8	TRBJ2-1
CASRIRGSSYNSPLHF	TRBV5-4	TRBJ1-6
CAISDGTGLNTGELFF	TRBV10-3	TRBJ2-2
CASSVLAGGRGRTDTQYF	TRBV6-1	TRBJ2-3
CASNEGRIYGYTF	TRBV19	TRBJ1-2
CASSYFGGADTEAFF	TRBV6-5	TRBJ1-1
CASSQEGRNSPLHF	TRBV3-1/TRBV3-2	TRBJ1-6